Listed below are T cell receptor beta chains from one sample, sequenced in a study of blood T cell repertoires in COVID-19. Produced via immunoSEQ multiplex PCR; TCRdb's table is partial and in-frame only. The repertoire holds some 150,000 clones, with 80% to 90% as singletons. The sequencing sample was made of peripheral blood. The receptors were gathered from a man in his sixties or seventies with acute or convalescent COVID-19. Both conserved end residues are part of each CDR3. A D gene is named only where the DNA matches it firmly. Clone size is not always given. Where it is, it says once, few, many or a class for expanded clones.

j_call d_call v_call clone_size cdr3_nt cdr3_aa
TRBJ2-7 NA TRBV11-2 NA TGTGCCAGCAGCTTAGGAGGCGTTACCACTAGCTACGAGCAGTACTTC CASSLGGVTTSYEQYF
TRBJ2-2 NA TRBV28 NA TGTGCCAGCAGCTCCCCCGGGGTGAGGGCCGGGGAGCTGTTTTTT CASSSPGVRAGELFF
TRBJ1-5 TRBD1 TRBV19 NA TGTGCCAGTAGTGTCAGACAGGGTCAGGAGAATCAGCCCCAGCATTTT CASSVRQGQENQPQHF
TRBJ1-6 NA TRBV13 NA TGTGCCAGCACCCGGACAGTGGGAGACTCACCCCTCCACTTT CASTRTVGDSPLHF
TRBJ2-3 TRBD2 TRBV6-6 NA TGTGCCAGCAGTTACTCTAGCGGGCGAGGGGATACGCAGTATTTT CASSYSSGRGDTQYF
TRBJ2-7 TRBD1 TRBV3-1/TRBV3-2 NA TGTGCCAGCAGCCCTTTCCTGACAGGGTTGAGAGAGCAGTACTTC CASSPFLTGLREQYF
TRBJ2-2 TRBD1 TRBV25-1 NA TGTGCCAGCAGTGAGGGGGGACAGGCCTACACCGGGGAGCTGTTTTTT CASSEGGQAYTGELFF
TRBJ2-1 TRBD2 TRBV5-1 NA TGCGCCAGCAGCTTGGATTTCTGGACTAGCAACGATGAGCAGTTCTTC CASSLDFWTSNDEQFF
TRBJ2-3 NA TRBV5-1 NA TGCGCCAGCAGTAATAGCACAGATACGCAGTATTTT CASSNSTDTQYF
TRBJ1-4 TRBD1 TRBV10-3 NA TGTGCCATCAGCCAGGGGACAGGGGTTGAAAAACTGTTTTTT CAISQGTGVEKLFF
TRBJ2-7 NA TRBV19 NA TGTGCCAGTAGTAGTGCGGGGGCGCAGGGAACCGAGCAGTACTTC CASSSAGAQGTEQYF
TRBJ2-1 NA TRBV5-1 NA TGCGCCAGCAGCTTAAGCCCAGACTCTAGGGAGCAGTTCTTC CASSLSPDSREQFF
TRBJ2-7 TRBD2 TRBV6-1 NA TGTGCCAGCAGTGAAAGTCTAGCGGGAGGCCTCACTCTTTACGAGCAGTACTTC CASSESLAGGLTLYEQYF
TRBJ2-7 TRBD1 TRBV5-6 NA TGTGCCAGCAGCTTGCCGGGACAGTTCTACGAGCAGTACTTC CASSLPGQFYEQYF
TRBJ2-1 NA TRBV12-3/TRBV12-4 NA TGTGCCAGCAGTGCTAGTTTGCCTCAGTTCTTC CASSASLPQFF
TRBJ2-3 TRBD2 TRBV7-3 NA TGTGCCAGCAGCTTAAAGGGTAGCGGGAGATCAGGCACAGATACGCAGTATTTT CASSLKGSGRSGTDTQYF
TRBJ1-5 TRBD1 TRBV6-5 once TGTGCCAGCATTCCGGACAGGGACCAGCCCCAGCATTTT CASIPDRDQPQHF
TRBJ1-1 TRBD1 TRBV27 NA TGTGCCAGCAGGCTAAGACAGGGTCCTGAAGCTTTCTTT CASRLRQGPEAFF
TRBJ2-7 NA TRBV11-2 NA TGTGCCAGCAGCTTAGACGGCTACGAGCAGTACTTC CASSLDGYEQYF
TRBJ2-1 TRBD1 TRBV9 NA TGTGCCAGCAGCCCCCCCGGGACAGGGCAAACGTTCTTC CASSPPGTGQTFF
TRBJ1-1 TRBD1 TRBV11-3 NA TGTGCCAGCAGCTCCGGGACAGGGAACACTGAAGCTTTCTTT CASSSGTGNTEAFF
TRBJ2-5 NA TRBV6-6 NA TGTGCCAGCACGGTCCTCGGAGAGACCCAGTACTTC CASTVLGETQYF
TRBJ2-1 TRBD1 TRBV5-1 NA TGCGCCAGCAGCTTGGGGAGGTCAGGGGGACCAGGCAATGAGCAGTTCTTC CASSLGRSGGPGNEQFF
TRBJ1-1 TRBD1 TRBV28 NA TGTGCCAGCAGCAGAATTAACAGGGGAATGCCAGAATGGGACACTGAAGCTTTCTTT CASSRINRGMPEWDTEAFF
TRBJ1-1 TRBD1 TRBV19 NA TGTGCCAGTAGTACCGGGACAGAGTTCACTGAAGCTTTCTTT CASSTGTEFTEAFF
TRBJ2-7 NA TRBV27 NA TGTGCCAGCAGTTTAGGACAAATCCCCTCCTACGAGCAGTACTTC CASSLGQIPSYEQYF